Listed here is a single T cell receptor (beta chain). Its cognate antigen is unknown. The germline V gene encodes CDR1 MNHEY and CDR2 SVGEGT. CDR3 length: 15 amino acids. The sample comes from a study of T cells expressing NK-cell markers. Turning to the study itself: Seven donors tested HCMV-seropositive and one tested seronegative among the eight sequenced. Study-level points and caveats: Dominance of the CD3+CD56-NKG2C+ fraction by these clonotypes also held in several donors. Certain NKG2C+ T cell clones were expanded, and their HCMV specificity remained unclear.

Researchers built TCR beta cDNA using 5'RACE template switching with UMIs. TCRdb reprocessed the 5' RACE reads; each CDR3 protein has one entry and no DNA is given. The listing contains about 460,000 distinct CDR3 sequences. The rearrangement links TRBV6-2 or TRBV6-3 to TRBJ2-7. The source material was blood T cells: a sorted CD56 or NKG2C T cell subset, CD4+ or CD8+ T cells, or bulk PBMC T cells (not recorded which). The receptor's source is a woman in her forties or fifties in good health. CDR3 in amino acids: CASSRSLVSSYEQYF.